This T cell receptor beta chain was recovered during a study of T cell clonotyping in hematopoietic cell transplantation. The V gene lost 6 bases and the J gene lost 6 bases, with 12 bases spanning the gap. The CDR3 loop spans 12 amino acids. Per germline, CDR1 SGHVS and CDR2 FNYEAQ. Time point given: recipient sample about 28 days before transplant, after cytoreduction. The protocol was immunoSEQ multiplex PCR, while the TCRdb copy is restricted to in-frame clones and leaves out a portion. Of some 30,000 clones listed, about 80% are singletons. This clone has only one observation. The specimen was peripheral blood mononuclear cells, collected before stem cell transplant. V is TRBV7-6 and J is TRBJ2-7; D gene uncertain. The origin of this receptor is a woman younger than 45 with chronic myeloid leukemia. Some clones in this sample may be carry-over from other donors' samples. DNA of the CDR3: TGTGCCAGCAGACCGAGAGCCTCCGAGCAGTACTTC. It encodes CASRPRASEQYF. The full variable domain, with the rest looked up from reference TRBV7-6 and TRBJ2-7, is GAGVSQSPRYKVTKRGQDVALRCDPISGHVSLYWYRQALGQGPEFLTYFNYEAQQDKSGLPNDRFSAERPEGSISTLTIQRTEQRDSAMYRCASRPRASEQYFGPGTRLTVT.